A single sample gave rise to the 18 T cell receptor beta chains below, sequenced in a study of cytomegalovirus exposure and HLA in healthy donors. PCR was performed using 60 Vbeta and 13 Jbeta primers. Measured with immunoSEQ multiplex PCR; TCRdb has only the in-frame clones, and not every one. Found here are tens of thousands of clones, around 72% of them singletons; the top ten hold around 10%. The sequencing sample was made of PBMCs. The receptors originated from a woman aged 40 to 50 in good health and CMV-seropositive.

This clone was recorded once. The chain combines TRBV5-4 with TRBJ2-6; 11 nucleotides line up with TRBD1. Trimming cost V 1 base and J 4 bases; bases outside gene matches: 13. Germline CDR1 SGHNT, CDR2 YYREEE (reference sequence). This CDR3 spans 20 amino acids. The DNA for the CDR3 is TGTGCCAGCAGCTTGTTCGGGTCCGGGACAGGGGGGTCCGGGGCCAACGTCCTGACTTTC. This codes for CASSLFGSGTGGSGANVLTF.

The CDR3 spells CASSIVPGQISGSQHF. In DNA, the CDR3 is TGTGCCAGTAGTATAGTTCCGGGACAGATCAGCGGGTCCCAGCATTTT. The V gene is TRBV19, the J gene TRBJ1-5, with 7 positions matching TRBD1. V was clipped by 1 base and J by 11 bases; unmatched bases: 14. The CDR3 length is 16 residues. Germline V gene lookup returns CDR1 LNHDA and CDR2 SQIVND (reference sequence). The full variable domain, rest sourced from reference TRBV19 and TRBJ1-5, is DGGITQSPKYLFRKEGQNVTLSCEQNLNHDAMYWYRQDPGQGLRLIYYSQIVNDFQKGDIAEGYSVSREKKESFPLTVTSAQKNPTAFYLCASSIVPGQISGSQHFGDGTRLSIL.

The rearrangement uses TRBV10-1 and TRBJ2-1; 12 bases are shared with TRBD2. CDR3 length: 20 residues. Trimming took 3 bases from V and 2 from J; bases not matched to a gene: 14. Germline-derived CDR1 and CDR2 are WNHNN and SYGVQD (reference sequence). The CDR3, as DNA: TGCGCCAGCAGTGACCAAACTCTAGCGGGGGGGCGAAATACCTACAATGAGCAGTTCTTC. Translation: CASSDQTLAGGRNTYNEQFF.

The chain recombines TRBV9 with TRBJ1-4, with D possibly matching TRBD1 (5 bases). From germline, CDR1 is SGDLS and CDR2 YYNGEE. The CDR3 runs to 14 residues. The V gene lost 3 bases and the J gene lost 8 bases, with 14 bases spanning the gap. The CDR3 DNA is TGTGCCAGCAGCGCGTCCCGGGGGGGGGAAAAACTGTTTTTT. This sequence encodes CASSASRGGEKLFF.

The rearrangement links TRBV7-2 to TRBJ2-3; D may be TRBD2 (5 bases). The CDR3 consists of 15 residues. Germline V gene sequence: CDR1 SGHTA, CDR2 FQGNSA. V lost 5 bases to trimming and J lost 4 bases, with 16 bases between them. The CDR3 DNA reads TGTGCCAGCAGCAGAATTGGACGGGGTTCAGATACGCAGTATTTT. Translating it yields CASSRIGRGSDTQYF.

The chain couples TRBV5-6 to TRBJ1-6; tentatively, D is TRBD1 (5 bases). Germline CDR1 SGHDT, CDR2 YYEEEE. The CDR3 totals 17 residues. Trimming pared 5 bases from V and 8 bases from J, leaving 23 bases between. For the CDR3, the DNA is TGTGCCAGCAGACCCGCGGGACGGGCATATGGGCATTCACCCCTCCACTTT. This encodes CASRPAGRAYGHSPLHF.

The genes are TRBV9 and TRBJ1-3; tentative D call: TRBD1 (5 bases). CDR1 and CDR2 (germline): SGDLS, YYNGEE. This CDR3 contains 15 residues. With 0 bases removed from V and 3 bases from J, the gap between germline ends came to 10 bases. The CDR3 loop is CASSVERGGGNTIYF. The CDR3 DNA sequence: TGTGCCAGCAGCGTAGAAAGGGGCGGTGGAAACACCATATATTTT.

The CDR3 bases are TGTGCCAGCAGTTACGCTAGGGGCTATGAGCAGTTCTTC. Translation gives CASSYARGYEQFF. The genes are TRBV6-6 and TRBJ2-1, with a possible D match to TRBD1 (5 bases). The CDR3 is 13 residues long. V was pared by 2 bases and J by 8 bases, with 10 bases between. Germline CDR1 reads MNHNY; CDR2 reads SVGAGI (reference sequence).

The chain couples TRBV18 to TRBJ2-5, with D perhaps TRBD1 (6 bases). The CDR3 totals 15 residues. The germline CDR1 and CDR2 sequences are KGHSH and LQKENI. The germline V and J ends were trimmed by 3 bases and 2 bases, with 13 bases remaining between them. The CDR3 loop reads CASSPLRDTQETQYF. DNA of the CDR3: TGTGCCAGCTCACCCCTGAGGGACACTCAAGAGACCCAGTACTTC.

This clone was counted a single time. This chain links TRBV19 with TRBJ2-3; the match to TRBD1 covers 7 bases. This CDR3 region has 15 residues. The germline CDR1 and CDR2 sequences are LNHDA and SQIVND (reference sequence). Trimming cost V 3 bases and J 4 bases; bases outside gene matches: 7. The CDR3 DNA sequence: TGTGCCAGTAGTATCGAGACAGGGTGGTCAGATACGCAGTATTTT. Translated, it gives CASSIETGWSDTQYF. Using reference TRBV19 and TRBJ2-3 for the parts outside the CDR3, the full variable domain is DGGITQSPKYLFRKEGQNVTLSCEQNLNHDAMYWYRQDPGQGLRLIYYSQIVNDFQKGDIAEGYSVSREKKESFPLTVTSAQKNPTAFYLCASSIETGWSDTQYFGPGTRLTVL.

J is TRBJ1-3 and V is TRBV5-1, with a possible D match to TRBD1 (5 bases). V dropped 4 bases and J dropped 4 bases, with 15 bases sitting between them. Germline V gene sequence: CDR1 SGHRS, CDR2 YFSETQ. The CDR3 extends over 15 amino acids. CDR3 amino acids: CASSMKGPSGNTIYF. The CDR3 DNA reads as TGCGCCAGCAGCATGAAGGGGCCATCCGGAAACACCATATATTTT. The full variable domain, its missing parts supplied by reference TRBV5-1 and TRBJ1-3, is KAGVTQTPRYLIKTRGQQVTLSCSPISGHRSVSWYQQTPGQGLQFLFEYFSETQRNKGNFPGRFSGRQFSNSRSEMNVSTLELGDSALYLCASSMKGPSGNTIYFGEGSWLTVV.

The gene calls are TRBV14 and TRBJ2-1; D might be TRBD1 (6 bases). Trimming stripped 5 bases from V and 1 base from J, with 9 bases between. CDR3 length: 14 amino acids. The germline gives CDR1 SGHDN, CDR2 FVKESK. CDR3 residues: CASSSDRSYNEQFF. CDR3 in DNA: TGTGCCAGCAGCTCGGACAGATCCTACAATGAGCAGTTCTTC.

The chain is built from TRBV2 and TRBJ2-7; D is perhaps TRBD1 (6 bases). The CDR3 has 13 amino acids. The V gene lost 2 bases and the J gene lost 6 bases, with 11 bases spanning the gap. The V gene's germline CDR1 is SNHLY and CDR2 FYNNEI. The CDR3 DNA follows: TGTGCCAGCAGTGAACGGACAGACTCCGAGCAGTACTTC. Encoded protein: CASSERTDSEQYF.

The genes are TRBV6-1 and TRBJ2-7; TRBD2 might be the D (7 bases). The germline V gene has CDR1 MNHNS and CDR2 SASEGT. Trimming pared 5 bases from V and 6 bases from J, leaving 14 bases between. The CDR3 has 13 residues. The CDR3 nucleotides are TGTGCCAGCAGTTTTCGTAGGGGGGGCGAGCAGTACTTC. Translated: CASSFRRGGEQYF.

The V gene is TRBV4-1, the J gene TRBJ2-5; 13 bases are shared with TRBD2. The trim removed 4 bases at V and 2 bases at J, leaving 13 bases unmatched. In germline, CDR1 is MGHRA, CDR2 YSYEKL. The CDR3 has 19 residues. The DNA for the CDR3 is TGCGCCAGCAGCCCCGACCCCCCCGGACTAGCGGGGGCTCAAGAGACCCAGTACTTC. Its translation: CASSPDPPGLAGAQETQYF.

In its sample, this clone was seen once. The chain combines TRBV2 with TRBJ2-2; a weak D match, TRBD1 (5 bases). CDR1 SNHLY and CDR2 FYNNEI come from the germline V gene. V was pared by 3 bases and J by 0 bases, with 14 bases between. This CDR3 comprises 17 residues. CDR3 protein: CASSEGRQKTNTGELFF. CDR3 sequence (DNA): TGTGCCAGCAGTGAGGGAAGACAGAAGACGAACACCGGGGAGCTGTTTTTT.

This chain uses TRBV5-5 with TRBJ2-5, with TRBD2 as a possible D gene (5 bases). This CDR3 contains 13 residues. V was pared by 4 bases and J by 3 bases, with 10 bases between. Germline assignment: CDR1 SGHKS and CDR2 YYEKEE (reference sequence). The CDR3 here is CASSPYGKETQYF. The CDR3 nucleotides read TGTGCCAGCAGCCCATACGGGAAAGAGACCCAGTACTTC. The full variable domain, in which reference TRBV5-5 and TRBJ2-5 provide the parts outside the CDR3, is DAGVTQSPTHLIKTRGQQVTLRCSPISGHKSVSWYQQVLGQGPQFIFQYYEKEERGRGNFPDRFSARQFPNYSSELNVNALLLGDSALYLCASSPYGKETQYFGPGTRLLVL.

CDR3 loop: CAGQSGSGYEQYF. CDR3 DNA: TGTGCCGGTCAGTCGGGGTCGGGCTACGAGCAGTACTTC. The rearrangement joins TRBV30 to TRBJ2-7; D might be TRBD2 (5 bases). The length of the CDR3 is 13 residues. Germline V gene lookup returns CDR1 GTSNPN and CDR2 SVGIG (reference sequence). V shed 8 bases and J shed 3 bases, with 17 bases lying between them.